What follows is one TCR beta chain and its context. Its target antigen remains unknown. Base qualities were left out, and no much larger clone turns up one base away. The immunoSEQ hsTCRB v3.0 assay was used at survey level resolution to sequence the TRB variable region. The targeted TRB sequencing depth was roughly 35,000-50,000 T-cell genomes per sample. TRB libraries were pooled and sequenced on an Illumina MiSeq using a v3 150-cycle kit. In the authors' own workflow: Repertoire analysis was run in R within a reproducible Nextflow workflow that covered QC, data transformation and analysis. LymphoSeq2, an R package for exploring AIRR-Seq data, was used to implement custom analyses. A few samples that yielded fewer than 5000 total TRB sequences were excluded, so that fewer than 200 HIV repertoires were analyzed. Among the roughly 200 retained HIV repertoires, some 57 were collected before ART initiation and fewer than 150 were collected after ART initiation. Repertoires were downsampled to 5000 TRB nucleotide sequences, and summary statistics were averaged over 100 downsampling iterations. Only TRB sequences with CDR3 regions of at least seven amino acids were retained for analysis. A Shannon entropy-derived clonality score and the Gini coefficient were used to measure diversity. In repertoire networks, the top 5000 CDR3 amino acid sequences were linked whenever an edit distance of one separated two sequences. Antigen specificity groups and MHC restriction were predicted for TRB CDR3 amino acid sequences with GLIPH2. To flag known associations with CMV, EBV, HIV or tissue antigens, CDR3 amino acid sequences were compared against VDJdb and McPAS-TCR. Pre-ART, post-ART and control groups were compared with Wilcoxon signed-rank tests and Holm-Bonferroni correction. This immuneACCESS table, as held by TCRdb, lists in-frame sequences with V and J called but not all clones. Of the missing ones, under half trace to an unresolved V gene in checked studies; the others have no known cause. V and J calls and clone size are given by that table; D and trimming were obtained from the DNA. This sample comprises around 15,000 clones, about 81% of them detected only once. 6.5% to 8.5% of the sample comes from the top ten.

To be included, a participant needed at least one PBMC sample from before ART initiation plus at least two post-ART samples. Treatment was received in the United States of America by all participants with HIV. Before DNA extraction, cryopreserved samples of about 1-10 million PBMC were thawed and washed. At the time of the earliest PBMC sample, participants with HIV were aged between about 23 and 55 years. PBMC samples from each participant spanned 1-4 timepoints before ART initiation and 2-8 timepoints after ART initiation, with a median of 7 samples. Serial HIV viral load, CD4+ T-cell count, ART history and demographic data were obtained for every participant. Genomic DNA was extracted from unsorted PBMC with a Qiagen kit on a QIAcube, processed in batches of 12 samples. The data were taken from a study of long-term antiretroviral therapy in people with HIV (dated 2022 in TCRdb). Broadly, across the study: The earliest samples were collected approximately a decade before the 2015 WHO recommendation for immediate ART, a period when ART was typically delayed until CD4 counts fell. Whether ART initiation and durable HIV suppression were associated with changes in peripheral blood TRB repertoire composition and diversity was tested in a retrospective serial study. From a few dozen adults with confirmed HIV infection, the cohort provided fewer than 200 cryopreserved PBMC samples, gathered serially across a mean of about six years (range 1-12). About 40% of the roughly 30 participants with HIV were female. No cross-contamination during QIAcube processing turned up in test extractions that ran a monoclonal T-cell line alongside about 30 polyclonal samples.

V is shortened by 3 bases, J by 3 bases, and the region joining them spans 9 bases. The CDR3 spans 14 residues, from the cysteine through the phenylalanine. Only the CDR3 DNA is retained, 42 bases long and in frame from the first base. For CDR1 and CDR2, the germline V gene lists SGHVS and FQNEAQ. General study outcomes and caveats: ART initiation was associated with a significant increase in TRB diversity, but diversity stayed significantly below transplant donor controls even after long-term ART. Samples dated from the mid-2000s to the late 2010s, and the ART regimens used may be less effective than current ones. Narrower CDR3 length ranges were observed in HIV repertoires than in controls, and an antigen-experienced repertoire with only a slight naive shift after ART was suggested by the network structure. Because pre-ART samples had limited cell numbers, unsorted PBMC were profiled rather than sorted CD4+ and CD8+ T cells. Inferences about post-ART repertoire changes are limited because no data were available on ART adherence, viral resistance or therapy changes. Owing to limited PBMC availability, only the TCR beta chain was sequenced, without alpha chain pairing. Expanded TRB clones identified before ART initiation dominated the repertoire across all time points, though the dominance fluctuated and decreased in many PLHIV after ART.

The chain couples TRBV7-8 to TRBJ1-5; the D gene is perhaps TRBD1, on 5 matching bases. Sample: unsorted PBMCs, taken 0.1 years after starting antiretroviral therapy. The sequence derives from a man aged 18 to 35 with HIV. CDR3 loop: CASSLVRDNQPQHF. The bases are TGTGCCAGCAGCTTGGTCAGGGACAATCAGCCCCAGCATTTT.